What follows are 18 T cell receptor beta chains derived from one specimen sequenced in a study of identical twins. TCRdb called the 5' RACE reads again in MiXCR, with one record for every CDR3 protein. This table holds hundreds of thousands of distinct CDR3 sequences, around 15% found once. The sample consisted of memory (CD45RO+) T cells sorted from blood. The receptor set was obtained from a woman aged 18-30 years in good health.

Ten or more counts support this clonotype. The genes are TRBV9 and TRBJ2-1; the match to TRBD2 covers 8 bases. Trimming at V came to 0 bases and at J to 4 bases, leaving 3 bases not matched to a gene. CDR1 SGDLS and CDR2 YYNGEE come from the germline V gene. The CDR3 sequence is 15 residues long. The CDR3 sequence: CASSVVSGVYNEQFF. The CDR3 region has the DNA TGTGCCAGCAGCGTAGTTAGCGGGGTGTACAATGAGCAGTTCTTC.

This clonotype has ten or more counts. V and J are TRBV20-1 and TRBJ1-2; weak D call: TRBD1 (6 bases). Germline CDR1 DFQATT, CDR2 SNEGSKA (reference sequence). The CDR3 contains 12 residues. V was clipped by 5 bases and J by 8 bases, with 15 bases between them. In DNA form, the CDR3 reads TGCAGTGCTTCTACAGGGTCCTCGGGCTACACCTTC. Translated: CSASTGSSGYTF.

The CDR3 DNA is TGTGCCAGCACCCAGGGGTCTAGCGGCCCCAATGAGCAGTTCTTC. Its translation is CASTQGSSGPNEQFF. This chain connects TRBV7-3 to TRBJ2-1; a weak D match, TRBD2 (7 bases). With 7 bases removed from V and 6 bases from J, the gap between germline ends came to 19 bases. The CDR3 totals 15 residues. Germline V gene data show CDR1 as SGHTA and CDR2 as FQGTGA.

The chain links TRBV6-2 or TRBV6-3 to TRBJ1-1; possibly TRBD1 for D (5 bases). This CDR3 has 12 amino acids. Per germline, CDR1 MNHEY and CDR2 SVGEGT. V dropped 6 bases and J dropped 4 bases, with 9 bases sitting between them. The chain's CDR3 is CASSPGGTEAFF. CDR3 bases: TGTGCCAGCAGCCCTGGGGGCACTGAAGCTTTCTTT.

The chain is built from TRBV5-1 and TRBJ1-5; maybe TRBD1 (5 bases). Germline V CDR1 and CDR2: SGHRS, YFSETQ. This CDR3 has 20 residues. Trimming took 0 bases from V and 5 from J, leaving 27 bases between them. Here the CDR3 reads CASSLASEGSQGGVDQPQHF. The CDR3 region has the DNA TGCGCCAGCAGCTTGGCATCAGAGGGTTCTCAGGGAGGGGTGGATCAGCCCCAGCATTTT.

The chain links TRBV15 to TRBJ1-6; no clear D. V dropped 1 base and J dropped 10 bases, with 5 bases sitting between them. Germline V gene data show CDR1 as LNHNV and CDR2 as YYDKDF (reference sequence). The CDR3 loop spans 12 amino acids. CDR3 sequence (DNA): TGTGCCACCAGCAGAGCTGAATCACCCCTCCACTTT. Protein sequence: CATSRAESPLHF.

The sample holds a few counts of this clonotype. This chain uses TRBV30 with TRBJ2-2; TRBD2 might be the D (5 bases). Trimming cost V 0 bases and J 4 bases, with 12 bases left between them. CDR3 length equals 15 residues. Germline CDR1 and CDR2: GTSNPN and SVGIG (reference sequence). The chain's CDR3 is CAWSVKASPTGELFF. CDR3 in DNA: TGTGCCTGGAGTGTAAAGGCTAGCCCCACCGGGGAGCTGTTTTTT.

The chain couples TRBV20-1 to TRBJ2-1, with TRBD2 identical over 8 bases. There are 15 residues in the CDR3. Losses at the gene ends were 5 bases for V and 7 bases for J; bases not matched to a gene: 13. Germline V gives CDR1 DFQATT, CDR2 SNEGSKA (reference sequence). The CDR3 loop reads CSARIRRLAGNEQFF. The CDR3 region has the DNA TGCAGTGCTCGCATAAGGAGGCTAGCGGGTAATGAGCAGTTCTTC.

The sample holds a few counts of this clonotype. J is TRBJ1-5 and V is TRBV12-3 or TRBV12-4, with 9 bases fitting TRBD1. CDR3 length equals 15 residues. The V and J ends lost 6 bases and 4 bases, in that order; junction bases with no gene match: 7. Here the CDR3 reads CASRGQGAFNQPQHF. As DNA, the CDR3 is TGTGCCAGCAGGGGACAGGGTGCGTTTAATCAGCCCCAGCATTTT.

J is TRBJ1-3 and V is TRBV12-3 or TRBV12-4, with TRBD1 as a possible D gene (6 bases). The CDR3 has 16 amino acids. The ends were cut back, 7 bases at V and 0 bases at J, with 16 bases in the middle. This CDR3 reads CASTLVGAGSGNTIYF. CDR3 DNA: TGTGCCAGCACCCTCGTGGGGGCTGGCTCTGGAAACACCATATATTTT.

This clonotype was detected a few times. The chain carries TRBV6-2 or TRBV6-3 and TRBJ1-1; D possibly corresponds to TRBD1 (5 bases). CDR1 is MNHEY and CDR2 is SVGEGT in the germline V gene. V lost 3 bases and J lost 5, with 13 bases in between. CDR3 size: 14 residues. In DNA form, the CDR3 reads TGTGCCAGCAGTTATGAGTATGGGGCTACTGAAGCTTTCTTT. Amino acids: CASSYEYGATEAFF.

The chain employs TRBV12-3 or TRBV12-4 and TRBJ2-7; 10 bases are a match to TRBD1. V trimming: 5 bases; J trimming: 5 bases; junction bases outside the gene matches: 6. The CDR3 is made up of 14 amino acids. The CDR3 spells CASSEDRGRHEQYF. The CDR3 nucleotides read TGTGCCAGCAGTGAAGACAGGGGGCGTCACGAGCAGTACTTC.

Comment on this clonotype: At one end the junction does not follow the germline gene, possibly because of a read error. The rearrangement uses TRBV6-1 and TRBJ1-2; D not resolved. Germline V lookup: CDR1 MNHNS, CDR2 SASEGT. This CDR3 contains 13 residues. The CDR3 bases are TGTGCAAGCAGAACCGGGATTAGCTATGGCTACACCTTC. Its translation is CASRTGISYGYTF.

This chain connects TRBV13 to TRBJ1-2; D is perhaps TRBD1 (5 bases). Germline CDR1 is PRHDT and CDR2 is FYEKMQ (reference sequence). The CDR3 has 13 residues. V lost 5 bases to trimming and J lost 2 bases, with 9 bases between them. CDR3 region: CASSRAGNYGYTF. The CDR3 bases are TGTGCCAGCAGCCGAGCAGGGAACTATGGCTACACCTTC.

This clonotype was counted a few times. The CDR3 DNA reads as TGTGCCAGCAGTCCGGCGGTATTAGGTGATGAGCAGTTCTTC. Amino acid sequence: CASSPAVLGDEQFF. The chain links TRBV2 to TRBJ2-1, with D hard to call. Germline CDR1 reads SNHLY; CDR2 reads FYNNEI. The V and J ends lost 5 bases and 8 bases respectively, with 16 bases between them. The length of the CDR3 is 14 residues.

This clonotype was detected a few times. The V and J genes are TRBV20-1 and TRBJ2-7; D is uncertain. The CDR3 totals 14 residues. V shed 6 bases and J shed 6 bases, with 21 bases lying between them. The germline CDR1 and CDR2 sequences are DFQATT and SNEGSKA (reference sequence). CDR3 DNA sequence: TGCAGTGCACAAACGTTAAGGACCCTCCCCGAGCAGTACTTC. This encodes CSAQTLRTLPEQYF.

This clonotype showed up just a few times. The chain carries TRBV20-1 and TRBJ2-1; D perhaps matches TRBD1 (5 bases). Per germline, CDR1 DFQATT and CDR2 SNEGSKA (reference sequence). V gave up 0 bases and J gave up 3 bases, with 15 bases separating them. The CDR3 has 16 amino acids. The CDR3 coding sequence is TGCAGTGCTAGAGATCCCTACAGGACAAACTACAATGAGCAGTTCTTC. It is translated as CSARDPYRTNYNEQFF.

The table lists this clonotype with many counts. J is TRBJ2-5 and V is TRBV5-1, with 8 bases identical to TRBD2. Germline loops: CDR1 SGHRS, CDR2 YFSETQ. Trimming took 0 bases from V and 0 from J; bases not matched to a gene: 1. This CDR3 has 15 residues. The CDR3 bases are TGCGCCAGCAGCTTGGCACTAGCGGACCAAGAGACCCAGTACTTC. Translation gives CASSLALADQETQYF.